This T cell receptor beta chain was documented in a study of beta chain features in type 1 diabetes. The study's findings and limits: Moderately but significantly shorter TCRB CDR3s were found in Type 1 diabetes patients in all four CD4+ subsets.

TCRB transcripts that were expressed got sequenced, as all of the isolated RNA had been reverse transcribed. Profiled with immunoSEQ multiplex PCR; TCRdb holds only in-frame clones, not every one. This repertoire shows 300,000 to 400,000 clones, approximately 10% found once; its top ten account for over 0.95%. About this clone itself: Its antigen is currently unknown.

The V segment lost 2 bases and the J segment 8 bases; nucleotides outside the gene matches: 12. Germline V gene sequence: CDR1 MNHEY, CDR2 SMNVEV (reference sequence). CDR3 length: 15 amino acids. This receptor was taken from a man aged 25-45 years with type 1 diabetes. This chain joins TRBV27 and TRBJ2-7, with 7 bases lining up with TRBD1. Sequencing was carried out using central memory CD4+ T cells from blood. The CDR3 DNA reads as TGTGCCAGCAGTTTACTCCCTGGGACAGATTACAAGCAGTACTTC. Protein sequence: CASSLLPGTDYKQYF.